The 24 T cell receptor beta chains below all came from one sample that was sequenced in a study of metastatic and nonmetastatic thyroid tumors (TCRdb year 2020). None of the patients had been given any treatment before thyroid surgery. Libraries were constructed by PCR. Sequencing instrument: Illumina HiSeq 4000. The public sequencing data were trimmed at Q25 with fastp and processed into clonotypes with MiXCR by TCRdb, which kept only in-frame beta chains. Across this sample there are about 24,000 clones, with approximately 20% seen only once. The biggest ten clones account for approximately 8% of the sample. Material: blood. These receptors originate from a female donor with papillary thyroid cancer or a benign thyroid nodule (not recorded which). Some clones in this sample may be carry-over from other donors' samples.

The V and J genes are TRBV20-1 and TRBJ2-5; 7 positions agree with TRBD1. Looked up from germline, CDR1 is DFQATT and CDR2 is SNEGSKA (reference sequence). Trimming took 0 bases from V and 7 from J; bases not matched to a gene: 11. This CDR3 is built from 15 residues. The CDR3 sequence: CSARDINGDSRTQYF. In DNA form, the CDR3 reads TGCAGTGCTAGAGATATAAATGGGGACAGCCGGACCCAGTACTTC.

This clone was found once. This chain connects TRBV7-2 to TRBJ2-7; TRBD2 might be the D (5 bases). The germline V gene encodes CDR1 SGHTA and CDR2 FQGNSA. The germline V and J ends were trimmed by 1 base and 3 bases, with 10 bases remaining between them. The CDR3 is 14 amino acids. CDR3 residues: CASSLGLEGYEQYF. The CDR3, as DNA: TGTGCCAGCAGCTTAGGACTCGAGGGCTACGAGCAGTACTTC.

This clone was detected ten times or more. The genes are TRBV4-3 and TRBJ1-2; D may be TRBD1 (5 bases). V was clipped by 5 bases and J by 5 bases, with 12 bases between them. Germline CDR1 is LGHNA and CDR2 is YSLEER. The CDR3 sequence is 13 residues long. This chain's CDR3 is CASSREGMYGYTF. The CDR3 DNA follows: TGCGCCAGCAGCAGAGAGGGGATGTATGGCTACACCTTC.

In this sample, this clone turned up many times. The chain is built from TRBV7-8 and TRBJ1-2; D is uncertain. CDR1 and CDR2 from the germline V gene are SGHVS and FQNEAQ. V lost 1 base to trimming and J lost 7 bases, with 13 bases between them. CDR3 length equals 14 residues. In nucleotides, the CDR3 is TGTGCCAGCAGCTTAGGAACGTCCGGAGGTGGCTACACCTTC. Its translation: CASSLGTSGGGYTF. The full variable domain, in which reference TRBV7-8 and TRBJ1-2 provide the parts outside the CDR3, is GAGVSQSPRYKVAKRGQDVALRCDPISGHVSLFWYQQALGQGPEFLTYFQNEAQLDKSGLPSDRFFAERPEGSVSTLKIQRTQQEDSAVYLCASSLGTSGGGYTFGSGTRLTVV.

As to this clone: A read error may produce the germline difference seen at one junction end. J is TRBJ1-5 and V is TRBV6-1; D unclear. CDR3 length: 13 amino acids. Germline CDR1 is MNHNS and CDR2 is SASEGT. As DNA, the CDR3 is TGTGCCAGCAGTGCACTTTGGAATCGGCCCCAGCATTTT. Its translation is CASSALWNRPQHF.

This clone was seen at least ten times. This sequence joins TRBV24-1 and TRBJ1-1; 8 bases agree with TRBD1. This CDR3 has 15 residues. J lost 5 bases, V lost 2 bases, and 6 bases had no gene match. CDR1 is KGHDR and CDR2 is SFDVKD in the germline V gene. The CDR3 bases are TGTGCCACCAGTGATTCACAGGGGGTGGGAACTGAAGCTTTCTTT. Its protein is CATSDSQGVGTEAFF.

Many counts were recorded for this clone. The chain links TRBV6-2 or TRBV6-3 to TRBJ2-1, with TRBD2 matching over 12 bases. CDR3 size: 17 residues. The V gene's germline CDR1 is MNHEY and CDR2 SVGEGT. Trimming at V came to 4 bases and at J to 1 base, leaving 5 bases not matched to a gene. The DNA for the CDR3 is TGTGCCAGCAGTTCGACTAGCGGGGGCGGGTCCTACAATGAGCAGTTCTTC. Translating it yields CASSSTSGGGSYNEQFF.

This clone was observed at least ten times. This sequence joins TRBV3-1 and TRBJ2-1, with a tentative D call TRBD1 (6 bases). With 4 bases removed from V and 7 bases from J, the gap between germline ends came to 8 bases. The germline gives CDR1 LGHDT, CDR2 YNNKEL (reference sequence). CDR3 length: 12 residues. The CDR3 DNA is TGTGCCAGCAGCCCTCAGGGGAATGAGCAGTTCTTC. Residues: CASSPQGNEQFF.

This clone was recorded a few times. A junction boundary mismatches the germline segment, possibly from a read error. The CDR3 sequence: CASRDRYGYTF. The CDR3 DNA reads TGTGCCAGTAGGGACAGGTATGGCTACACATTC. The V gene is TRBV19, the J gene TRBJ1-2; 7 positions match TRBD1. Germline V gene data show CDR1 as LNHDA and CDR2 as SQIVND (reference sequence). CDR3 length equals 11 residues. Using reference TRBV19 and TRBJ1-2 for the parts outside the CDR3, the full variable domain is DGGITQSPKYLFRKEGQNVTLSCEQNLNHDAMYWYRQDPGQGLRLIYYSQIVNDFQKGDIAEGYSVSREKKESFPLTVTSAQKNPTAFYLCASRDRYGYTFGSGTRLTVV.

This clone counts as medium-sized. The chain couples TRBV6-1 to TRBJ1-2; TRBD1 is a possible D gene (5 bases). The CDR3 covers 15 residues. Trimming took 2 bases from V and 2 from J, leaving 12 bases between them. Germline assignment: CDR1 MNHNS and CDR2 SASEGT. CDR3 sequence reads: CASSERGGANYGYTF. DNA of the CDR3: TGTGCCAGCAGTGAAAGGGGTGGAGCCAACTATGGCTACACCTTC.

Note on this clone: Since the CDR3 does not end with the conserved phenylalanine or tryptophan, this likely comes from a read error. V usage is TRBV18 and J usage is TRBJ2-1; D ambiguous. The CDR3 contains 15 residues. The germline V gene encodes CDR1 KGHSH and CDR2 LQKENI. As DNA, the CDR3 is TGTCCCAGCTCCCGAGAGAGGACGACAAACAATGAGCAGTTCCTC. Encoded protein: CPSSRERTTNNEQFL.

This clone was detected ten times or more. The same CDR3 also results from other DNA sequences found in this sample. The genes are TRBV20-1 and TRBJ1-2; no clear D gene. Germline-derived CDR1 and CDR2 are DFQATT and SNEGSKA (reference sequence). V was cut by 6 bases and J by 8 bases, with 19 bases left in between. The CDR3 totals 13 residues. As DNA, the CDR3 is TGCAGTGCCCGCCGGCCTTCCGAGGACGGCTACACCTTC. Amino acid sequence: CSARRPSEDGYTF.

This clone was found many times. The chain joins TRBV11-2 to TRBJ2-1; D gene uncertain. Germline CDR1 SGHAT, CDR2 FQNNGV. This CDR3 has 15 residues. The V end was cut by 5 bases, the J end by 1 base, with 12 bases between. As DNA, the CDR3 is TGTGCCAGCAGCCCCCTTAGACTTTCCTACAATGAGCAGTTCTTC. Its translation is CASSPLRLSYNEQFF.

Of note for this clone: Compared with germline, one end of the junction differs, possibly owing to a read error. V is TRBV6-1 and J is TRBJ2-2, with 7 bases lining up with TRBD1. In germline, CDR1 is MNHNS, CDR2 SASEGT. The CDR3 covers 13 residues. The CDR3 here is CAVQGTLTVELFF. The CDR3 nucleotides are TGTGCCGTACAGGGGACCCTAACCGTGGAGCTGTTTTTT.

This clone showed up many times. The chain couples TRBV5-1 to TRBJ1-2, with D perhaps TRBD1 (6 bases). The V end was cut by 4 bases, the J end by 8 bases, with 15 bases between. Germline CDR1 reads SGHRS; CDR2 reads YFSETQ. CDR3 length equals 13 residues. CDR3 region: CASSINREGGYTF. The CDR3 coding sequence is TGCGCCAGCAGCATTAACAGGGAAGGAGGCTACACCTTC.

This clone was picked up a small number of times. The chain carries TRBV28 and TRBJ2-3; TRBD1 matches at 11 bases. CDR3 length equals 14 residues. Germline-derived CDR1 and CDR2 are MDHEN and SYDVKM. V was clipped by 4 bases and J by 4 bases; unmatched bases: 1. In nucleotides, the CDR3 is TGTGCCAGCAGTTCGGGACAGGGGGCAGATACGCAGTATTTT. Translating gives CASSSGQGADTQYF.

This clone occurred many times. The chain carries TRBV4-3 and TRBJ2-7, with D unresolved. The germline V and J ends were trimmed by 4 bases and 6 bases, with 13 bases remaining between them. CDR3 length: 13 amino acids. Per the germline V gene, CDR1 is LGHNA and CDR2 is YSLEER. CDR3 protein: CASSPRPGSEQYF. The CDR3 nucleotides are TGCGCCAGCAGCCCCCGTCCGGGCTCCGAGCAGTACTTC.

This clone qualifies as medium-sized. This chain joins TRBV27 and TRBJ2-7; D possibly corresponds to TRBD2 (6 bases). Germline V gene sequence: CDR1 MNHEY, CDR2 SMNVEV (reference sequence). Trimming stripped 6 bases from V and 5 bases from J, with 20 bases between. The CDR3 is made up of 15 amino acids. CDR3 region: CASSPALTGDHEQYF. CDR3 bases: TGTGCCAGCAGCCCCGCCCTTACGGGAGATCACGAGCAGTACTTC.

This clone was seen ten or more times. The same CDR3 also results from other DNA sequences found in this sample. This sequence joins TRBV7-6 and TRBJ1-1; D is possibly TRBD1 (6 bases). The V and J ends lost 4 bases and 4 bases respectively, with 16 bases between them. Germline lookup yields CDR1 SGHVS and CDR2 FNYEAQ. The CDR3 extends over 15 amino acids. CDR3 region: CASSSTGSMSTEAFF. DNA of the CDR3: TGTGCCAGCAGCTCCACAGGGAGTATGAGCACTGAAGCTTTCTTT.

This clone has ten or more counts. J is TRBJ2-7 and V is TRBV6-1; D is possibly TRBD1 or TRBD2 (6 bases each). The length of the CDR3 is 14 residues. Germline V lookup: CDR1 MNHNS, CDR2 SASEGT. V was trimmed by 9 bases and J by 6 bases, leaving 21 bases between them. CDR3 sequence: CASHPLVSGAEQYF. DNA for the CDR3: TGTGCCAGTCACCCCCTCGTCTCGGGGGCCGAGCAGTACTTC.

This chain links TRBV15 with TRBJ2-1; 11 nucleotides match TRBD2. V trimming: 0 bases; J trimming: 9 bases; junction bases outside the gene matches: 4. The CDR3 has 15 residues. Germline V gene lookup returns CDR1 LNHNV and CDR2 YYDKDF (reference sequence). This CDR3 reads CATSREMTSGTEQFF. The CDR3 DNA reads TGTGCCACCAGCAGAGAAATGACTAGCGGGACTGAGCAGTTCTTC.

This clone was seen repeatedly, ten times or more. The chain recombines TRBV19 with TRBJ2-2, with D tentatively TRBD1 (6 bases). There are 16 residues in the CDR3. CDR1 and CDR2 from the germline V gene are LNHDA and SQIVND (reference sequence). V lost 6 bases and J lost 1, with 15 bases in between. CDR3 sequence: CASSERQVRNTGELFF. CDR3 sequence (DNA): TGTGCCAGTAGCGAGCGACAGGTTAGGAACACCGGGGAGCTGTTTTTT.

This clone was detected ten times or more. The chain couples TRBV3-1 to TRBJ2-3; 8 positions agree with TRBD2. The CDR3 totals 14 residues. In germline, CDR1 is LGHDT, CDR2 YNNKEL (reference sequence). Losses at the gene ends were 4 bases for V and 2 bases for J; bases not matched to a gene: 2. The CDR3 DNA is TGTGCCAGCAGCCTTGGACTAGCCACAGATACGCAGTATTTT. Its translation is CASSLGLATDTQYF.

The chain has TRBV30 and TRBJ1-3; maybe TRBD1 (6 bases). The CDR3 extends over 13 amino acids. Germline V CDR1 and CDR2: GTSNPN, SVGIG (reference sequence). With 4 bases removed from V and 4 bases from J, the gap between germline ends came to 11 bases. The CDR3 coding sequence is TGTGCCTGGAACACAGGGAACGGAAACACCATATATTTT. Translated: CAWNTGNGNTIYF.